These 21 T cell receptor beta chains were sequenced from one sample in a study of CD8+ T cells in alopecia areata. Extracted from the samples, RNA was reverse transcribed into cDNA to serve as the sequencing template. Sequencing was performed with immunoSEQ multiplex PCR; in TCRdb, only in-frame clones are kept and a portion is missing. The data show about 98,000 clones, roughly two fifths seen once. The material sequenced was CD4+ T cells sorted from blood. The receptor set was obtained from a human donor with alopecia areata.

This clone was observed a few times. CDR3 DNA sequence: TGTGCCACCAGCAGAGATCTCGGAATCGATTATGGCTACACCTTC. Translation gives CATSRDLGIDYGYTF. The chain couples TRBV15 to TRBJ1-2; D is unresolved. V shed 0 bases and J shed 5 bases, with 13 bases lying between them. CDR1 and CDR2 from the germline V gene are LNHNV and YYDKDF (reference sequence). This CDR3 is built from 15 residues.

This clone appeared a few times. The rearrangement uses TRBV28 and TRBJ1-1; D call uncertain. CDR1 and CDR2 (germline): MDHEN, SYDVKM. The CDR3 is 12 residues long. V shed 6 bases and J shed 1 base, with 6 bases lying between them. CDR3 nucleotides: TGTGCCAGCAGGAGCGGGAACACTGAAGCTTTCTTT. Translation: CASRSGNTEAFF.

The V gene is TRBV29-1, the J gene TRBJ2-3, with D unresolved. CDR3 size: 13 residues. The germline gives CDR1 SQVTM, CDR2 ANQGSEA. The V end was cut by 4 bases, the J end by 4 bases, with 12 bases between. The CDR3 DNA follows: TGCAGCGTTGGGCGGCTAACCTCAGATACGCAGTATTTT. Translation gives CSVGRLTSDTQYF.

The J gene is TRBJ2-3, the V gene TRBV29-1; possible D gene TRBD2, 6 bases. V lost 3 bases and J 4 bases, leaving 8 bases between the germline ends. The germline V gene has CDR1 SQVTM and CDR2 ANQGSEA. The CDR3 totals 12 residues. CDR3 sequence (DNA): TGCAGCGTTGAGAGGGAGGCAGATACGCAGTATTTT. Protein product: CSVEREADTQYF.

V is TRBV28 and J is TRBJ2-5; D possibly uses TRBD1 or TRBD2 (5 bases each). Trimming left V 7 bases short and J 4 bases short, with 13 bases between. This CDR3 comprises 13 residues. The germline V gene has CDR1 MDHEN and CDR2 SYDVKM. CDR3 residues: CASTPGQLETQYF. As DNA, the CDR3 is TGTGCCAGCACCCCGGGGCAGTTAGAGACCCAGTACTTC. Full variable domain (missing parts from reference TRBV28 and TRBJ2-5): DVKVTQSSRYLVKRTGEKVFLECVQDMDHENMFWYRQDPGLGLRLIYFSYDVKMKEKGDIPEGYSVSREKKERFSLILESASTNQTSMYLCASTPGQLETQYFGPGTRLLVL.

This sequence joins TRBV29-1 and TRBJ2-1; D call uncertain. V lost 3 bases, J lost 6 bases, and 9 bases lay in between. The CDR3 totals 12 residues. Germline lookup yields CDR1 SQVTM and CDR2 ANQGSEA. CDR3 sequence (DNA): TGCAGCGTTGAGGTGCTATCCAATGAGCAGTTCTTC. Translating gives CSVEVLSNEQFF.

V gene TRBV2 combines with J gene TRBJ2-7; no firm D call. The CDR3 has 14 amino acids. Deletions cut 6 bases from V and 1 base from J, with 13 bases between. Germline values: CDR1 SNHLY, CDR2 FYNNEI. The CDR3 DNA sequence: TGTGCCAGCAGGCCCACATGGGCGTCCTACGAGCAGTACTTC. Translated: CASRPTWASYEQYF.

This clone was detected a few times. The CDR3 loop is CSVESGYNEQFF. The CDR3 nucleotides are TGCAGCGTTGAATCAGGATACAATGAGCAGTTCTTC. The rearrangement links TRBV29-1 to TRBJ2-1; D is unresolved. CDR3 length: 12 residues. Per the germline V gene, CDR1 is SQVTM and CDR2 is ANQGSEA. Trimming stripped 2 bases from V and 4 bases from J, with 6 bases between.

The genes are TRBV4-1 and TRBJ2-7, with D unresolved. Trimming pared 4 bases from V and 2 bases from J, leaving 9 bases between. Germline V gene lookup returns CDR1 MGHRA and CDR2 YSYEKL. This CDR3 has 13 amino acids. The CDR3 nucleotides read TGCGCCAGCAGCCGATCCGACACCTACGAGCAGTACTTC. Its protein product is CASSRSDTYEQYF.

The chain combines TRBV11-2 with TRBJ2-5, with D possibly matching TRBD2 (6 bases). Per the germline V gene, CDR1 is SGHAT and CDR2 is FQNNGV. The CDR3 is made up of 14 amino acids. The V end was cut by 5 bases, the J end by 4 bases, with 14 bases between. Here the CDR3 DNA reads TGTGCCAGCAGCCCCCCGAGTAGCGGAGAGACCCAGTACTTC. This translates into CASSPPSSGETQYF.

The chain employs TRBV29-1 and TRBJ2-3, with a tentative D call TRBD1 (6 bases). V gave up 5 bases and J gave up 6 bases, with 21 bases separating them. The CDR3 has 15 amino acids. Germline V CDR1 and CDR2: SQVTM, ANQGSEA. The CDR3 sequence is CSVTRQDPQLDTQYF. CDR3 coding DNA: TGCAGCGTTACGCGACAGGACCCTCAGCTGGATACGCAGTATTTT.

The chain couples TRBV2 to TRBJ2-2; 10 bases map to TRBD1. The CDR3 runs 14 residues. The germline CDR1 and CDR2 sequences are SNHLY and FYNNEI. V was clipped by 4 bases and J by 4 bases; unmatched bases: 0. CDR3 protein: CASSGQGATGELFF. The CDR3 DNA is TGTGCCAGCAGTGGACAGGGGGCCACCGGGGAGCTGTTTTTT.

This rearrangement joins TRBV29-1 to TRBJ2-3; TRBD2 matches at 9 bases. V lost 2 bases and J lost 4; bases outside the gene matches: 7. Germline-derived CDR1 and CDR2 are SQVTM and ANQGSEA. The CDR3 runs to 15 residues. CDR3 residues: CSVEWAGGHSDTQYF. The DNA of the CDR3 is TGCAGCGTTGAATGGGCGGGAGGGCATTCAGATACGCAGTATTTT.

V and J are TRBV29-1 and TRBJ2-1; 12 bases map to TRBD2. The length of the CDR3 is 16 residues. Germline CDR1 is SQVTM and CDR2 is ANQGSEA. The V segment lost 7 bases and the J segment 0 bases; nucleotides outside the gene matches: 7. The CDR3 sequence: CSGLAGAVSSYNEQFF. CDR3 nucleotide sequence: TGCAGCGGACTAGCGGGAGCCGTGAGCTCCTACAATGAGCAGTTCTTC.

The CDR3 sequence is CASSITLGVRAEQYF. The DNA of the CDR3 is TGTGCCAGTAGTATAACCCTGGGGGTGAGGGCTGAGCAGTACTTC. The chain joins TRBV19 to TRBJ2-7; D is tentatively TRBD1 or TRBD2 (5 bases each). This CDR3 has 15 residues. Deletions cut 2 bases from V and 7 bases from J, with 18 bases between. The germline CDR1 and CDR2 sequences are LNHDA and SQIVND (reference sequence).

The genes are TRBV4-3 and TRBJ2-2; 9 bases match TRBD2. Germline V gene sequence: CDR1 LGHNA, CDR2 YSLEER. Germline trimming cut 3 bases from V and 4 bases from J; bases unmatched to any gene: 3. The CDR3 is 15 residues long. As DNA, the CDR3 is TGCGCCAGCAGCCATAGCGGGAGAGCCACCGGGGAGCTGTTTTTT. Its protein product is CASSHSGRATGELFF.

This rearrangement joins TRBV7-2 to TRBJ2-5, with D tentatively TRBD2 (5 bases). The V gene's germline CDR1 is SGHTA and CDR2 FQGNSA. V lost 5 bases and J 5 bases, leaving 9 bases between the germline ends. The CDR3 is made up of 12 amino acids. CDR3 sequence reads: CASSTSGETQYF. DNA of the CDR3: TGTGCCAGCAGCACCTCGGGGGAGACCCAGTACTTC. Variable domain in full (rest from reference TRBV7-2 and TRBJ2-5): GAGVSQSPSNKVTEKGKDVELRCDPISGHTALYWYRQSLGQGLEFLIYFQGNSAPDKSGLPSDRFSAERTGGSVSTLTIQRTQQEDSAVYLCASSTSGETQYFGPGTRLLVL.

This clone was counted a few times. V is TRBV29-1 and J is TRBJ1-4, with 8 bases aligning to TRBD1. The CDR3 sequence is 16 residues long. Per the germline V gene, CDR1 is SQVTM and CDR2 is ANQGSEA. Trimming cost V 4 bases and J 3 bases; bases outside gene matches: 10. The CDR3, as DNA: TGCAGCGTTGGAACAGGGGGGCTTTCAGCTAATGAAAAACTGTTTTTT. It translates to CSVGTGGLSANEKLFF.

The gene calls are TRBV7-8 and TRBJ2-3, with D perhaps matching TRBD1 (5 bases). This CDR3 has 13 residues. Per the germline V gene, CDR1 is SGHVS and CDR2 is FQNEAQ. V was pared by 5 bases and J by 2 bases, with 8 bases between. CDR3 amino acids: CASSKGPTDTQYF. The CDR3 DNA is TGTGCCAGCAGCAAGGGGCCCACAGATACGCAGTATTTT.

This chain joins TRBV7-2 and TRBJ2-5; 8 bases match TRBD1. The V gene's germline CDR1 is SGHTA and CDR2 FQGNSA. V lost 5 bases to trimming and J lost 2 bases; unmatched junction nucleotides: 7. The CDR3 sequence is 15 residues long. The CDR3 sequence: CASSGRGQGQETQYF. The CDR3 coding sequence is TGTGCCAGCAGCGGGAGAGGACAGGGTCAAGAGACCCAGTACTTC.

Points on this clone: One end of the junction fails to match germline, which may point to a read error. The J gene is TRBJ1-1, the V gene TRBV28; no clear D gene. The CDR3 is made up of 13 amino acids. The V gene's germline CDR1 is MDHEN and CDR2 SYDVKM. The CDR3 loop is CASSRMGNNEAFF. The CDR3 DNA reads as TGTGCCAGCAGTCGCATGGGTAACAATGAAGCTTTCTTT.